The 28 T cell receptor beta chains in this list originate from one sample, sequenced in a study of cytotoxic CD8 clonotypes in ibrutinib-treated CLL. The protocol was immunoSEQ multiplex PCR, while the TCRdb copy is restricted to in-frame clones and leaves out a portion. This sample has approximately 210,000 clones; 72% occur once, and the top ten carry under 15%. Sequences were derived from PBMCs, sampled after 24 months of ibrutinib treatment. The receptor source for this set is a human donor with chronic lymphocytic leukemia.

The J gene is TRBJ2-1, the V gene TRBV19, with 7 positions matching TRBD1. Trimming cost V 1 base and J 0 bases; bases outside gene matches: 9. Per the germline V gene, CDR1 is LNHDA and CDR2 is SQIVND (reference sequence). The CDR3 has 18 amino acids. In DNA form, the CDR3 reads TGTGCCAGTAGTATAGGAGGGGGCACGCCGCGCTCCTACAATGAGCAGTTCTTC. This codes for CASSIGGGTPRSYNEQFF.

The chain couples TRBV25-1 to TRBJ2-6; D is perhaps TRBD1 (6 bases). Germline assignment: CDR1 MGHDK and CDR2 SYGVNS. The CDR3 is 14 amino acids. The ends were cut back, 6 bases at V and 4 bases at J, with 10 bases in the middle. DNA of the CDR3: TGTGCCAGCAGAAGGGGGAACGGGGCCAACGTCCTGACTTTC. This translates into CASRRGNGANVLTF.

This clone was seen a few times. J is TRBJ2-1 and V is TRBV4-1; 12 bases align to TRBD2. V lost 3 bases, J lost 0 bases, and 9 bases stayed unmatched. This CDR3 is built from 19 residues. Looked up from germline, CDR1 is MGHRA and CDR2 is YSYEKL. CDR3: CASSQRTSGDYSSYNEQFF. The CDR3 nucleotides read TGCGCCAGCAGCCAGAGGACTAGCGGGGACTATAGCTCCTACAATGAGCAGTTCTTC.

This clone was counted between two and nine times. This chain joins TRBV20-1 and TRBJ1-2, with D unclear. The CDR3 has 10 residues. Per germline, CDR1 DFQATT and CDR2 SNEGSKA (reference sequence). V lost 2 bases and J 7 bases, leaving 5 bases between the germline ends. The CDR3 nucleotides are TGCAGTGCTAGAATAATTGGCTACACCTTC. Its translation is CSARIIGYTF.

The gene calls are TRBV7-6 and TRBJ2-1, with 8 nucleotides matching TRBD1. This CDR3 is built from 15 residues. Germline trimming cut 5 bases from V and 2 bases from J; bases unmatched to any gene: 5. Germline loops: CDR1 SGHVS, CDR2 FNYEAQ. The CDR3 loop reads CASSPRTGPYNEQFF. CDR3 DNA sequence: TGTGCCAGCAGCCCCCGGACAGGGCCCTACAATGAGCAGTTCTTC.

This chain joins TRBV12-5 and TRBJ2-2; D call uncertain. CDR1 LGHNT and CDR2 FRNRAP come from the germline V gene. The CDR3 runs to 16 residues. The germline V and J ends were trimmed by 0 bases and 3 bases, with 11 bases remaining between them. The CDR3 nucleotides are TGTGCTAGTGGTTTGGTACTGGGCATCTACACCGGGGAGCTGTTTTTT. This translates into CASGLVLGIYTGELFF.

The CDR3 spells CAISESNGEQAGYTF. The CDR3, as DNA: TGTGCCATCAGTGAGTCTAATGGGGAACAGGCTGGCTACACCTTC. V and J are TRBV10-3 and TRBJ1-2; perhaps TRBD1 as D (5 bases). This CDR3 comprises 15 residues. With 0 bases removed from V and 7 bases from J, the gap between germline ends came to 15 bases. Germline V gene sequence: CDR1 ENHRY, CDR2 SYGVKD.

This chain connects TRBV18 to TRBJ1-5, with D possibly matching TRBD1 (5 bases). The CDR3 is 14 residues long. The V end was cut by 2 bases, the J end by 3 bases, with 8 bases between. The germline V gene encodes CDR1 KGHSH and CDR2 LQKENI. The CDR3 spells CASSPVGANQPQHF. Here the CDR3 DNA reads TGTGCCAGCTCACCAGTTGGGGCCAATCAGCCCCAGCATTTT. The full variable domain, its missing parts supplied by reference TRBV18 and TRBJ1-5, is NAGVMQNPRHLVRRRGQEARLRCSPMKGHSHVYWYRQLPEEGLKFMVYLQKENIIDESGMPKERFSAEFPKEGPSILRIQQVVRGDSAAYFCASSPVGANQPQHFGDGTRLSIL.

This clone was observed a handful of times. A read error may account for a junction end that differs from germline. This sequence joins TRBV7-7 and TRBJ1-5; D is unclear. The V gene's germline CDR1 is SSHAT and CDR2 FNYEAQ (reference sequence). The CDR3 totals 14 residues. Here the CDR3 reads CASSLPWGNQPQHF. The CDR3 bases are TGTGCTAGCAGCTTACCCTGGGGTAATCAGCCCCAGCATTTT.

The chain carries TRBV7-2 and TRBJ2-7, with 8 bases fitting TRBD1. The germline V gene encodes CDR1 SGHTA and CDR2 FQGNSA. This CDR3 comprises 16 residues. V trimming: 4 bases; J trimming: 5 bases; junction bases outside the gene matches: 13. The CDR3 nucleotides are TGTGCCAGCAGCTCCCGACAGGGGCCGTCTGTCCACGAGCAGTACTTC. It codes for CASSSRQGPSVHEQYF.

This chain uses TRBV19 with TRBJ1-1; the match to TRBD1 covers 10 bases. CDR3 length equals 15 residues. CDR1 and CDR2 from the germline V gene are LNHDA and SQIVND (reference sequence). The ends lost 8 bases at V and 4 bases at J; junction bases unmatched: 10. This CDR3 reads CASSFTRTGGTEAFF. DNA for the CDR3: TGTGCCAGTTCTTTTACCAGGACAGGGGGCACTGAAGCTTTCTTT. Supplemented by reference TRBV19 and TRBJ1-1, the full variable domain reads DGGITQSPKYLFRKEGQNVTLSCEQNLNHDAMYWYRQDPGQGLRLIYYSQIVNDFQKGDIAEGYSVSREKKESFPLTVTSAQKNPTAFYLCASSFTRTGGTEAFFGQGTRLTVV.

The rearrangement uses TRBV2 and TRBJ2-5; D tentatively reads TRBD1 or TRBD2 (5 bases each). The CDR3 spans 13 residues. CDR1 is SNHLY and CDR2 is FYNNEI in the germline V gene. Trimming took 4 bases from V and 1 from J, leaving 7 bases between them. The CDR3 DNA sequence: TGTGCCAGCAGTGGGGACGGCCAAGAGACCCAGTACTTC. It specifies CASSGDGQETQYF.

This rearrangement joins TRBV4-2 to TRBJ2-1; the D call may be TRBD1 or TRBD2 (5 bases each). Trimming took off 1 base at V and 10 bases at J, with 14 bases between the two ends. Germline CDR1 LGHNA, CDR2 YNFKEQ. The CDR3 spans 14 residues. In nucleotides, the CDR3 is TGTGCCAGCAGCCAAGGACCGGGGCTACGCGAGCAGTTCTTC. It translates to CASSQGPGLREQFF.

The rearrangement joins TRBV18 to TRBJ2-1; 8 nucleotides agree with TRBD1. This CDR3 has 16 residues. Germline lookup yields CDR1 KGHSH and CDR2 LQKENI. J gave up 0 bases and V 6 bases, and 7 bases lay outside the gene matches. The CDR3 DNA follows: TGTGCCAGCTCTATCTCAGGACAGGGCTCCTACAATGAGCAGTTCTTC. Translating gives CASSISGQGSYNEQFF.

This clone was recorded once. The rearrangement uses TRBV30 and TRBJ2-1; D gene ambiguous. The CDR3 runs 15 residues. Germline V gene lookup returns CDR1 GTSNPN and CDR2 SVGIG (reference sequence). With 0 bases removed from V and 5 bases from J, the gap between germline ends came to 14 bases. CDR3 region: CAWSVGARPDNEQFF. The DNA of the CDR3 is TGTGCCTGGAGTGTAGGAGCTAGACCTGACAATGAGCAGTTCTTC.

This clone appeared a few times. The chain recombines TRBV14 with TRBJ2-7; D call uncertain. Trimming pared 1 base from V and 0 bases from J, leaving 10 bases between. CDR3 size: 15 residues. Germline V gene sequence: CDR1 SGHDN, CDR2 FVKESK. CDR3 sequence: CASSQAFGPSYEQYF. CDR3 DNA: TGTGCCAGCAGCCAAGCGTTCGGGCCCTCCTACGAGCAGTACTTC.

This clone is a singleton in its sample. The CDR3 DNA follows: TGTGCCAGCAGCCCCCGGGGTGGCGAGCAGTACTTC. It is translated as CASSPRGGEQYF. The rearrangement links TRBV9 to TRBJ2-7; TRBD2 might be the D (5 bases). From germline, CDR1 is SGDLS and CDR2 YYNGEE. The V end was cut by 4 bases, the J end by 6 bases, with 11 bases between. This CDR3 spans 12 amino acids.

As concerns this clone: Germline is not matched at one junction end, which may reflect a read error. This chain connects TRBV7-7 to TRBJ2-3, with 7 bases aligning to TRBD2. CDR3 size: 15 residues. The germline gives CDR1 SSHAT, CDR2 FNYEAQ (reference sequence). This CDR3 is CASSLDGTKTDTQYF. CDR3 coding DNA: TGTGCTAGCAGCTTAGACGGGACTAAGACAGATACGCAGTATTTT.

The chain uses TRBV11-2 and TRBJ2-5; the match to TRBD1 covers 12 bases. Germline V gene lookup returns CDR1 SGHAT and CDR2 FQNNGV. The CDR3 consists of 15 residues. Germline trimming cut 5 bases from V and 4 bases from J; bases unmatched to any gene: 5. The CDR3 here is CASSTGTGGLETQYF. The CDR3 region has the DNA TGTGCCAGCAGCACCGGGACAGGGGGCCTAGAGACCCAGTACTTC. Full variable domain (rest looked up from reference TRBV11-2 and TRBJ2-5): EAGVAQSPRYKIIEKRQSVAFWCNPISGHATLYWYQQILGQGPKLLIQFQNNGVVDDSQLPKDRFSAERLKGVDSTLKIQPAKLEDSAVYLCASSTGTGGLETQYFGPGTRLLVL.

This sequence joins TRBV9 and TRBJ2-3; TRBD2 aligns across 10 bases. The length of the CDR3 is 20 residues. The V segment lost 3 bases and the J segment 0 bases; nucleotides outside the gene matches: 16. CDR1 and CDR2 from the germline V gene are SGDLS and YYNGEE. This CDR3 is CASSELPGTSAEPSTDTQYF. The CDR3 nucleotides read TGTGCCAGCAGCGAGCTACCCGGGACTAGCGCTGAACCTAGCACAGATACGCAGTATTTT.

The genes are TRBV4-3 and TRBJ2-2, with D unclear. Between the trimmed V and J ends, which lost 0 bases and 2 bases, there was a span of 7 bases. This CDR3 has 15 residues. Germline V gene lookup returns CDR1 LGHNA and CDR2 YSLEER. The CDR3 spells CASSQDRANTGELFF. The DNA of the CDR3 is TGCGCCAGCAGCCAAGATAGGGCTAACACCGGGGAGCTGTTTTTT.

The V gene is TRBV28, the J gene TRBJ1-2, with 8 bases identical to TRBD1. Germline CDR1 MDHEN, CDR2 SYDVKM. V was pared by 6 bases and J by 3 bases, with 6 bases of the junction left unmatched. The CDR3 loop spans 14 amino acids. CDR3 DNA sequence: TGTGCCAGCAGGTCCGGGACAGGAGACTATGGCTACACCTTC. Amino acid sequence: CASRSGTGDYGYTF.

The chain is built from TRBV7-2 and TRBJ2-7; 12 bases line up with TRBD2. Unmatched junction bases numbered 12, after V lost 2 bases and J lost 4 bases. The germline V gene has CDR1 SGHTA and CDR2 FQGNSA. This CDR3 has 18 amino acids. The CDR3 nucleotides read TGTGCCAGCAGCTTACATGCGGCTAGCGGGAGGGCCCGGTACGAGCAGTACTTC. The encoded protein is CASSLHAASGRARYEQYF.

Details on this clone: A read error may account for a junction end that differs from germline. CDR3 in DNA: TGTGCCAGCAGCCTAGCAACTAGCACAGATACGCAGTATTTT. As protein: CASSLATSTDTQYF. The chain has TRBV7-8 and TRBJ2-3, with a tentative D call TRBD2 (5 bases). CDR3 length: 14 amino acids. Germline CDR1 reads SGHVS; CDR2 reads FQNEAQ.

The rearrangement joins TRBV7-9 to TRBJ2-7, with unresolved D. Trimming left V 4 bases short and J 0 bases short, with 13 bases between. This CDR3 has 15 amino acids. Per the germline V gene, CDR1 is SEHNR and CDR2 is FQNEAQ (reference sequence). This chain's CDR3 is CASSSTLRNSYEQYF. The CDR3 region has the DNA TGTGCCAGCAGCTCAACCCTCAGGAACTCCTACGAGCAGTACTTC. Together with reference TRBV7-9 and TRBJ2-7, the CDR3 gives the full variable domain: DTGVSQNPRHKITKRGQNVTFRCDPISEHNRLYWYRQTLGQGPEFLTYFQNEAQLEKSRLLSDRFSAERPKGSFSTLEIQRTEQGDSAMYLCASSSTLRNSYEQYFGPGTRLTVT.

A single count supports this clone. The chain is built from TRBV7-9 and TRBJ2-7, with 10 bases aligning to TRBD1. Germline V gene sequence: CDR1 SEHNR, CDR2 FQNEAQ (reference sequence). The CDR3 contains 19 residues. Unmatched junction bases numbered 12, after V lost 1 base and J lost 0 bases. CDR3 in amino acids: CASSLGAPLRTGGSYEQYF. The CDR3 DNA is TGTGCCAGCAGCTTAGGGGCCCCCCTTCGGACAGGGGGCTCCTACGAGCAGTACTTC. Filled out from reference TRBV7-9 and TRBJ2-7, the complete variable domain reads DTGVSQNPRHKITKRGQNVTFRCDPISEHNRLYWYRQTLGQGPEFLTYFQNEAQLEKSRLLSDRFSAERPKGSFSTLEIQRTEQGDSAMYLCASSLGAPLRTGGSYEQYFGPGTRLTVT.

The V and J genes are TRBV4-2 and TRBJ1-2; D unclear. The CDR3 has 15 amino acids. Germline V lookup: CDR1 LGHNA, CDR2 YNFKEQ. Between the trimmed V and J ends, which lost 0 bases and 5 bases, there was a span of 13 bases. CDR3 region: CASSQEEGSEYGYTF. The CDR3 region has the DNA TGTGCCAGCAGCCAAGAGGAAGGTTCGGAGTATGGCTACACCTTC.

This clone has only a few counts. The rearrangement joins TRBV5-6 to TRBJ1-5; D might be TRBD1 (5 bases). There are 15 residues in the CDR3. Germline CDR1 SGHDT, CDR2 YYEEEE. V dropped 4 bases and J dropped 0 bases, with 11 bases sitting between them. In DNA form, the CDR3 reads TGTGCCAGCAGCGTGGGACTTTATAGCAATCAGCCCCAGCATTTT. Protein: CASSVGLYSNQPQHF.